Listed below are T cell receptor beta chains from one sample, sequenced in a study of blood T cell repertoires in COVID-19. TCRdb keeps only in-frame clones here, not all; method: immunoSEQ multiplex PCR. The data contain fewer than 250,000 clones, approximately 84% of them singletons. Sequencing was carried out using PBMCs or T cells enriched from blood (not recorded which). The receptors were gathered from a woman under 40 who had recovered from COVID-19. Both conserved end residues are part of each CDR3.

V gene	CDR3 length	J gene	CDR3 protein
TRBV6-1	15	TRBJ2-7	CASSEGTSGSYEQYF
TRBV5-4	15	TRBJ2-1	CASSLGSGNAGEQFF
TRBV27	16	TRBJ2-2	CASSPQLGKNTGELFF
TRBV11-1	16	TRBJ2-1	CASSSGASGAYNEQFF
TRBV7-6	16	TRBJ2-5	CASSLRGLPGGETQYF
TRBV2	15	TRBJ2-2	CASRSDRGIAGELFF
TRBV2	13	TRBJ2-7	CAILAPLSYEQYF
TRBV18	15	TRBJ2-7	CASSPRTGAPYEQYF
TRBV15	16	TRBJ2-6	CATSPQGATGANVLTF
TRBV7-3	13	TRBJ2-1	CASSLTSRNEQFF
TRBV29-1	13	TRBJ2-1	CSVRGGQIDEQFF
TRBV11-3	13	TRBJ2-7	CASSLDSHYEQYF
TRBV11-2	15	TRBJ2-7	CASSPSRVESYEQYF
TRBV6-1	16	TRBJ1-5	CASSEGGTGKNQPQHF
TRBV5-6	14	TRBJ1-2	CASSLRSLNYGYTF
TRBV10-3	12	TRBJ1-2	CAISESGDGYTF
TRBV29-1	14	TRBJ1-3	CSVERGLSGNTIYF
TRBV4-2	14	TRBJ1-1	CASRPEGRRSEAFF
TRBV11-3	15	TRBJ1-3	CASSSTNNGGNTIYF
TRBV7-2	14	TRBJ1-5	CASSLEGRGQPQHF
TRBV5-4	13	TRBJ1-1	CASSSTGGTEAFF
TRBV19	16	TRBJ2-4	CASSDGTGWAKNIQYF
TRBV28	14	TRBJ1-5	CASSWGHSNQPQHF
TRBV5-1	17	TRBJ2-1	CASSLGSGRARREEQFF
TRBV9	17	TRBJ1-1	CASSEQRTGPMNTEAFF
TRBV28	16	TRBJ2-1	CASSSGTGSSYNEQFF
TRBV10-3	13	TRBJ1-2	CAIQGLASYGYTF
TRBV28	13	TRBJ1-5	CASSGTGVQPQHF
TRBV24-1	15	TRBJ2-2	CATSDTRENTGELFF
TRBV29-1	14	TRBJ1-2	CSVEVAGQPYGYTF
TRBV9	15	TRBJ2-1	CASSKTGVGFNEQFF
TRBV6-5	14	TRBJ2-2	CAICRWPGLGELFF
TRBV10-3	14	TRBJ2-3	CAISEAAREDTQYF
TRBV23-1	15	TRBJ1-6	CASSPGGQGNSPLHF
TRBV19	13	TRBJ1-1	CASTMGQGDGAFF
TRBV5-1	15	TRBJ1-1	CASNLGQGASGEAFF
TRBV5-1	15	TRBJ1-5	CASSLTGDSNQPQHF
TRBV11-1	15	TRBJ2-5	CASSLRRPAGETQYF
TRBV7-7	14	TRBJ2-3	CASSLGQPLDTQYF
TRBV19	14	TRBJ1-6	CASADQGIRSPLHF